A single sample gave rise to the 7 T cell receptor beta chains below, sequenced in a study of blood T cell repertoires in COVID-19. The table came from immunoSEQ multiplex PCR; TCRdb's copy has only in-frame clones and leaves some out. The table has around 100,000 clones, around 80% seen once; the top ten hold approximately 0.77%. The specimen sequenced was peripheral blood. The source of these receptors is a woman in her 70s with acute or convalescent COVID-19.

This clone was observed once. The CDR3 sequence is CASSPTGVRNTEAFF. CDR3 nucleotides: TGCGCCAGCAGCCCGACGGGGGTCCGGAACACTGAAGCTTTCTTT. This chain uses TRBV5-1 with TRBJ1-1; tentative D call: TRBD1 (5 bases). This CDR3 has 15 residues. V dropped 4 bases and J dropped 1 base, with 14 bases sitting between them. Germline V CDR1 and CDR2: SGHRS, YFSETQ.

This clone occurred once. The rearrangement uses TRBV4-1 and TRBJ2-3; 10 bases agree with TRBD2. The CDR3 has 15 amino acids. From germline, CDR1 is MGHRA and CDR2 YSYEKL. The V and J ends lost 6 bases and 1 base, in that order; junction bases with no gene match: 4. DNA of the CDR3: TGCGCCAGCAGACTTAGCGGGGGGCGCACAGATACGCAGTATTTT. Translated, it gives CASRLSGGRTDTQYF.

This rearrangement joins TRBV28 to TRBJ2-6, with 10 bases aligning to TRBD1. This CDR3 is built from 17 residues. V lost 7 bases and J lost 2; bases outside the gene matches: 8. The germline CDR1 and CDR2 sequences are MDHEN and SYDVKM. The CDR3 DNA is TGTGCCAGCACCAGAAGACAGGGGGCGCCTGGGGCCAACGTCCTGACTTTC. It yields the protein CASTRRQGAPGANVLTF.

CDR3 loop: CASSLGQGYTEAFF. The CDR3 bases are TGCGCCAGCAGCTTGGGTCAGGGATACACTGAAGCTTTCTTT. The rearrangement joins TRBV5-1 to TRBJ1-1, with TRBD1 as a possible D gene (5 bases). V was clipped by 0 bases and J by 3 bases, with 9 bases between them. CDR3 length: 14 amino acids. Germline V gene data show CDR1 as SGHRS and CDR2 as YFSETQ.

The chain uses TRBV28 and TRBJ1-1, with D unclear. Trimming took off 1 base at V and 12 bases at J, with 9 bases between the two ends. This CDR3 is 11 amino acids long. Germline values: CDR1 MDHEN, CDR2 SYDVKM. CDR3 protein: CASSLLLRSFF. In nucleotides, the CDR3 is TGTGCCAGCAGTTTATTGTTGCGGTCTTTCTTT.

The count of this clone is one. The V call is TRBV13, the J call TRBJ1-1; D is unresolved. The CDR3 runs to 13 residues. CDR1 is PRHDT, CDR2 FYEKMQ, per germline (reference sequence). Trimming shortened V by 5 bases and J by 5 bases, and 12 bases separated the two germline ends. CDR3 protein: CASSPSRRTEAFF. For the CDR3, the DNA is TGTGCCAGCAGCCCCTCGAGGAGAACTGAAGCTTTCTTT.

This rearrangement joins TRBV5-1 to TRBJ2-7, with D tentatively TRBD1 (5 bases). This CDR3 spans 16 amino acids. Trimming left V 0 bases short and J 5 bases short, with 18 bases between. Germline CDR1 SGHRS, CDR2 YFSETQ. The CDR3 spells CASSLGATGDSNEQYF. The CDR3, as DNA: TGCGCCAGCAGCTTGGGGGCAACAGGCGATTCCAACGAGCAGTACTTC.